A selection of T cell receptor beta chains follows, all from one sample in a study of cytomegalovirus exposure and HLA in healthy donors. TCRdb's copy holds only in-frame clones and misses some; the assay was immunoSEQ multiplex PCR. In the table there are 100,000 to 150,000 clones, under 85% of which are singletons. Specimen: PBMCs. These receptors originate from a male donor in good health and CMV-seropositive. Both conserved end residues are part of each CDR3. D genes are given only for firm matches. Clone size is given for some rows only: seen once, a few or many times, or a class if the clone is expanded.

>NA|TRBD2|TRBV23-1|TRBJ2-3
CASSQGLAPTDTQYF
TGCGCCAGCAGTCAGGGACTAGCTCCCACAGATACGCAGTATTTT
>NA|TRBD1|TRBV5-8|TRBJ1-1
CAEGTGRLGTEAFF
TGTGCCGAAGGGACAGGGCGCTTAGGCACTGAAGCTTTCTTT
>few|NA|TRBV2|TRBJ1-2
CASSEALGAKLWDGYTF
TGTGCCAGCAGTGAGGCTTTGGGGGCGAAATTATGGGATGGCTACACCTTC
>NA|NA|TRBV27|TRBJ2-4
CASRGGLASNIQYF
TGTGCCAGCCGTGGAGGCTTAGCCTCAAACATTCAGTACTTC
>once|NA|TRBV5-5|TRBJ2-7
CASSLLQGYEQYF
TGTGCCAGCAGCTTGTTACAGGGCTACGAGCAGTACTTC
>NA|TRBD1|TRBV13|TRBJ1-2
CASSIQGVHYGYTF
TGTGCCAGCAGCATTCAGGGGGTCCACTATGGCTACACCTTC
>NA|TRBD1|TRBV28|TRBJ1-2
CASTPSGGWGYGYTF
TGTGCCAGCACCCCCTCAGGGGGCTGGGGGTATGGCTACACCTTC
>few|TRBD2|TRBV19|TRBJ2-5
CASSLAGGETQYF
TGTGCCAGTTCACTAGCGGGTGGGGAGACCCAGTACTTC
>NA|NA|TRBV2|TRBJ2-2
CASSEARSRMNTGELFF
TGTGCCAGCAGTGAAGCGAGATCGAGGATGAACACCGGGGAGCTGTTTTTT
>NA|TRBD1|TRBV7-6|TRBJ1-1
CASSSPDRVEAFF
TGTGCCAGCAGCTCCCCGGACAGGGTTGAAGCTTTCTTT
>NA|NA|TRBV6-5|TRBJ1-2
CASSYVDSRGNYGYTF
TGTGCCAGCAGTTACGTTGATTCCAGGGGCAACTATGGCTACACCTTC
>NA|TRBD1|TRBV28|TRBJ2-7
CAILGQGRPYEQYF
TGTGCCATCCTGGGACAGGGTCGTCCCTACGAGCAGTACTTC
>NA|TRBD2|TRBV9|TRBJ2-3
CASSPGTSGYTDTQYF
TGTGCCAGCAGCCCCGGGACTAGCGGTTACACAGATACGCAGTATTTT
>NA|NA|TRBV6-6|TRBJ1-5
CASSRRRGDEPQHF
TGTGCCAGCAGTCGAAGGAGGGGCGACGAGCCCCAGCATTTT
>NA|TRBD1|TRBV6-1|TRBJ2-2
CASSAYISGTETGELFF
TGTGCCAGCAGTGCATATATTTCCGGGACAGAAACCGGGGAGCTGTTTTTT
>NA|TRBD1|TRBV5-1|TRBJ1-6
CASSSPDRGSHSPLHF
TGCGCCAGCAGCTCGCCGGACAGGGGAAGTCATTCACCCCTCCACTTT
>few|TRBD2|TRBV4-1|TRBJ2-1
CASSQEGPRTSWGELDEQFF
TGCGCCAGCAGCCAAGAGGGCCCTCGGACTAGTTGGGGCGAGTTGGATGAGCAGTTCTTC
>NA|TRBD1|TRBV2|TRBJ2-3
CASSLTGTGMPTDTQYF
TGTGCCAGCAGTCTAACCGGGACAGGGATGCCCACAGATACGCAGTATTTT
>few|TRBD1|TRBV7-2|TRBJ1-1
CASRRDRDTEAFF
TGTGCCAGCAGACGGGACAGAGACACTGAAGCTTTCTTT
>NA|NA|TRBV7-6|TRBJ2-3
CASSLTGAADTQYF
TGTGCCAGCAGCTTAACCGGAGCCGCAGATACGCAGTATTTT
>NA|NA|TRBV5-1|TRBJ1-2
CASSWAQANYGYTF
TGCGCCAGCAGCTGGGCGCAGGCCAACTATGGCTACACCTTC
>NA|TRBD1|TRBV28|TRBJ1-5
CASSPTTGVRLPQHF
TGTGCCAGCAGCCCAACGACAGGGGTGAGGTTGCCCCAGCATTTT
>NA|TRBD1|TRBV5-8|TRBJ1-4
CASLGQGGEKLFF
TGTGCCAGCCTAGGACAGGGAGGAGAAAAACTGTTTTTT